The T cell receptor (beta chain) under discussion was sequenced for a study of blood T cell repertoires in COVID-19. TCRdb's copy holds only in-frame clones and misses some; the assay was immunoSEQ multiplex PCR. The table shows roughly 240,000 clones, with around 85% occurring only once. The origin of this receptor is a woman in her forties or fifties with acute COVID-19. The sample taken for sequencing was PBMCs or T cells enriched from blood (not recorded which).

The CDR3, as DNA: TGTGCCAGCTCAGACACAGGGAACACCGGGGAGCTGTTTTTT. Translation: CASSDTGNTGELFF. J is TRBJ2-2 and V is TRBV18; D perhaps matches TRBD1 (5 bases). Germline V gives CDR1 KGHSH, CDR2 LQKENI. Trimming removed 5 bases at V and 1 base at J, with 8 bases between. The CDR3 extends over 14 amino acids.